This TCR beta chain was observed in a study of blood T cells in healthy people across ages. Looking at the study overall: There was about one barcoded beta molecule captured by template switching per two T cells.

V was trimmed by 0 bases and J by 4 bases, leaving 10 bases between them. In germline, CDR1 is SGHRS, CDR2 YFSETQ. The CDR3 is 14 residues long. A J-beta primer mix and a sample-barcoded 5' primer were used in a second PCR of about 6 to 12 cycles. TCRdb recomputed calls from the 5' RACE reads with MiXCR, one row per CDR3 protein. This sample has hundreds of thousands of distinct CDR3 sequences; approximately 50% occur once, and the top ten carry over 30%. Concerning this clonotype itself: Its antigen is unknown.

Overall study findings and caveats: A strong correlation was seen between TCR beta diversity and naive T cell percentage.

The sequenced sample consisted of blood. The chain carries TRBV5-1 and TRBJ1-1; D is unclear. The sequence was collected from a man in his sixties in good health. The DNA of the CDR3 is TGCGCCAGCAGCTTGGCGGCCTTGGGCACTGAAGCTTTCTTT. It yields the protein CASSLAALGTEAFF.